Presented here are 32 T cell receptor beta chains from one specimen sequenced in a study of T cell repertoires in cytomegalovirus infection. Their cognate antigens are unknown. Each CDR3 protein is one row after TCRdb ran MiXCR on the reads. The repertoire holds some 200,000 distinct CDR3 sequences, approximately 38% seen once, with around 60% in the top ten. The sequencing here drew on CD8+ T cells from cultured PBMCs, taken from culture after CMV antigen stimulation. These receptors were collected from a human donor in good health (CMV status not recorded). Some clones in this sample may be carry-over from other donors' samples.

This clonotype occurred many times. The chain has TRBV7-2 and TRBJ1-1; D is possibly TRBD1 (6 bases). This CDR3 is built from 18 residues. Germline loops: CDR1 SGHTA, CDR2 FQGNSA. Deletions cut 5 bases from V and 2 bases from J, with 24 bases between. The CDR3 sequence: CASSRRVGTSTSNTEAFF. For the CDR3, the DNA is TGTGCCAGCAGCCGCCGGGTAGGGACATCCACCTCTAACACTGAAGCTTTCTTT.

This chain links TRBV11-2 with TRBJ2-5; no firm D call. Germline CDR1 and CDR2: SGHAT and FQNNGV. V was clipped by 2 bases and J by 0 bases, with 7 bases between them. This CDR3 is 14 amino acids long. CDR3: CASSLRPYQETQYF. In nucleotides, the CDR3 is TGTGCCAGCAGCTTACGCCCGTACCAAGAGACCCAGTACTTC.

The V and J genes are TRBV29-1 and TRBJ1-2; 8 nucleotides align to TRBD1. CDR1 is SQVTM and CDR2 is ANQGSEA in the germline V gene. The CDR3 contains 16 residues. J gave up 4 bases and V 7 bases, and 17 bases lay outside the gene matches. In DNA, the CDR3 is TGCAGCGCTTACCACGCCGGGACAGGAAGGCCCTATGGCTACACCTTC. It yields the protein CSAYHAGTGRPYGYTF.

This clonotype came up once. The chain recombines TRBV15 with TRBJ2-7, with TRBD1 matching 8 bases. Germline V gene data show CDR1 as LNHNV and CDR2 as YYDKDF (reference sequence). J gave up 5 bases and V 2 bases, and 11 bases lay outside the gene matches. The CDR3 runs to 16 residues. CDR3 sequence reads: CATSRPRGQGGDEQYF. CDR3 nucleotide sequence: TGTGCCACCAGCAGACCCCGCGGACAGGGAGGCGACGAGCAGTACTTC. Full variable domain (rest looked up from reference TRBV15 and TRBJ2-7): DAMVIQNPRYQVTQFGKPVTLSCSQTLNHNVMYWYQQKSSQAPKLLFHYYDKDFNNEADTPDNFQSRRPNTSFCFLDIRSPGLGDTAMYLCATSRPRGQGGDEQYFGPGTRLTVT.

This clonotype has a count of ten or more. This chain links TRBV7-3 with TRBJ2-5; 7 bases are a match to TRBD2. Germline CDR1 is SGHTA and CDR2 is FQGTGA. This CDR3 contains 13 residues. Trimming at V came to 8 bases and at J to 2 bases, leaving 5 bases not matched to a gene. The CDR3 sequence is CASSSGLQETQYF. The CDR3 DNA reads TGTGCCAGCTCTAGCGGATTACAAGAGACCCAGTACTTC.

A few counts support this clonotype. The chain uses TRBV28 and TRBJ1-2; D unclear. The CDR3 runs 15 residues. Germline V gene data show CDR1 as MDHEN and CDR2 as SYDVKM. V was trimmed by 3 bases and J by 1 base, leaving 12 bases between them. The CDR3 loop is CASSFVAAHNYGYTF. The CDR3 DNA is TGTGCCAGCAGTTTCGTGGCAGCTCATAACTATGGCTACACCTTC.

This clonotype was found a few times. The genes are TRBV19 and TRBJ1-1, with 10 nucleotides matching TRBD1. This CDR3 spans 15 amino acids. The V gene end was trimmed by 6 bases and the J gene end by 5 bases; junction bases not matched to a gene: 9. CDR1 LNHDA and CDR2 SQIVND come from the germline V gene (reference sequence). CDR3 protein: CASRKDRGVRTEAFF. CDR3 sequence (DNA): TGTGCCAGTAGAAAGGACAGGGGGGTTCGGACTGAAGCTTTCTTT.

This clonotype was picked up one time. The V gene is TRBV4-2, the J gene TRBJ2-7; D unclear. CDR3 length: 13 amino acids. Trimming shortened V by 0 bases and J by 3 bases, and 6 bases separated the two germline ends. Looked up from germline, CDR1 is LGHNA and CDR2 is YNFKEQ. The CDR3 spells CASSQERGYEQYF. CDR3 DNA: TGTGCCAGCAGCCAAGAGAGAGGCTACGAGCAGTACTTC.

This clonotype was seen a handful of times. The chain uses TRBV24-1 and TRBJ2-1, with 11 nucleotides matching TRBD2. Germline CDR1 is KGHDR and CDR2 is SFDVKD. The CDR3 loop spans 16 amino acids. J gave up 3 bases and V 4 bases, and 4 bases lay outside the gene matches. The CDR3 region has the DNA TGTGCCACCAGTGACACTAGCGGGAGTTTCTACAATGAGCAGTTCTTC. It specifies CATSDTSGSFYNEQFF.

The genes are TRBV4-1 and TRBJ1-3; TRBD1 might be the D (5 bases). The CDR3 length is 17 residues. V was clipped by 0 bases and J by 3 bases, with 15 bases between them. CDR1 and CDR2 from the germline V gene are MGHRA and YSYEKL. Here the CDR3 reads CASSQEERGPRGNTIYF. CDR3 nucleotide sequence: TGCGCCAGCAGCCAAGAAGAAAGGGGCCCCCGTGGAAACACCATATATTTT.

CDR3 DNA: TGTGCCAGCAGTTACTCGGTGAGCCGGGGACTACCGGAGACCCAGTACTTC. Its protein product is CASSYSVSRGLPETQYF. The chain joins TRBV6-6 to TRBJ2-5; 7 bases agree with TRBD2. V shed 0 bases and J 5 bases; nucleotides not matched to a gene: 12. CDR3 size: 17 residues. Germline CDR1 reads MNHNY; CDR2 reads SVGAGI (reference sequence).

The chain has TRBV28 and TRBJ1-3, with a weak D call TRBD1 (5 bases). V dropped 8 bases and J dropped 4 bases, with 21 bases sitting between them. This CDR3 spans 16 amino acids. Per the germline V gene, CDR1 is MDHEN and CDR2 is SYDVKM. In DNA form, the CDR3 reads TGTGCCAGCGGCCAGAGTAGGGGAAGGCGGGGAAACACCATATATTTT. Protein product: CASGQSRGRRGNTIYF.

There are many counts of this clonotype. The genes are TRBV4-1 and TRBJ2-1, with D hard to call. V was pared by 0 bases and J by 2 bases, with 8 bases between. The CDR3 sequence is 15 residues long. Looked up from germline, CDR1 is MGHRA and CDR2 is YSYEKL. The CDR3, as DNA: TGCGCCAGCAGCCAAGATGGAATAGCCTACAATGAGCAGTTCTTC. Translation gives CASSQDGIAYNEQFF.

The chain carries TRBV7-2 and TRBJ2-5; D gene unclear. Germline values: CDR1 SGHTA, CDR2 FQGNSA. The CDR3 covers 12 residues. V lost 8 bases, J lost 3 bases, and 10 bases lay in between. CDR3 protein: CASGVTEETQYF. CDR3 coding DNA: TGTGCCAGCGGGGTTACGGAAGAGACCCAGTACTTC.

The rearrangement joins TRBV4-2 to TRBJ2-1; D is perhaps TRBD2 (6 bases). CDR3 length equals 15 residues. The V gene lost 0 bases and the J gene lost 6 bases, with 12 bases spanning the gap. CDR1 and CDR2 from the germline V gene are LGHNA and YNFKEQ. The CDR3 is CASSQEIAVTNEQFF. CDR3 DNA: TGTGCCAGCAGCCAAGAAATAGCGGTGACCAATGAGCAGTTCTTC.

This clonotype was observed once. The V and J genes are TRBV7-6 and TRBJ2-6; 7 bases line up with TRBD1. The V and J ends lost 8 bases and 0 bases, in that order; junction bases with no gene match: 4. The germline CDR1 and CDR2 sequences are SGHVS and FNYEAQ. This CDR3 region has 15 residues. The CDR3 DNA sequence: TGTGCCAGCCGGGGACAGAACTCTGGGGCCAACGTCCTGACTTTC. Its translation: CASRGQNSGANVLTF.

The CDR3 DNA sequence: TGTGTTAGCAGCTTAAACCTTTGGAGAAATGAGCAGTTCTTC. Translating gives CVSSLNLWRNEQFF. V gene TRBV7-3 combines with J gene TRBJ2-1; D is ambiguous. Germline CDR1 is SGHTA and CDR2 is FQGTGA. The CDR3 consists of 14 residues.

This sequence joins TRBV7-9 and TRBJ2-1, with 7 positions matching TRBD2. The trim removed 6 bases at V and 3 bases at J, leaving 14 bases unmatched. The CDR3 is 17 residues long. CDR1 and CDR2 from the germline V gene are SEHNR and FQNEAQ (reference sequence). Here the CDR3 reads CASSLSWGGIDYNEQFF. CDR3 in DNA: TGTGCCAGCAGTTTATCCTGGGGGGGGATAGACTACAATGAGCAGTTCTTC.

In its sample, this clonotype was seen once. The gene calls are TRBV12-3 or TRBV12-4 and TRBJ2-3, with TRBD2 matching over 11 bases. This CDR3 region has 18 residues. Trimming removed 6 bases from V and 6 bases from J; junction bases left unmatched: 17. The CDR3 is CASSGTSGFMLGGDTQYF. The DNA of the CDR3 is TGTGCCAGCAGCGGGACTAGCGGATTCATGTTAGGGGGTGATACGCAGTATTTT.

This clonotype was seen many times. CDR3 sequence: CASSLNLGMNTEAFF. The CDR3 coding sequence is TGTGCCAGCAGCTTAAATTTGGGAATGAACACTGAAGCTTTCTTT. This chain links TRBV7-3 with TRBJ1-1; no reliable D call. Between the trimmed V and J ends, which lost 1 base and 0 bases, there was a span of 9 bases. Germline loops: CDR1 SGHTA, CDR2 FQGTGA. The CDR3 spans 15 residues.

The rearrangement uses TRBV6-6 and TRBJ2-5, with TRBD2 matching 7 bases. CDR3 size: 16 residues. Losses at the gene ends were 5 bases for V and 4 bases for J; bases not matched to a gene: 13. In germline, CDR1 is MNHNY, CDR2 SVGAGI (reference sequence). CDR3 nucleotides: TGTGCCAGCAGTGATCTTGGGGAGGGTACGGGAGAGACCCAGTACTTC. Translation: CASSDLGEGTGETQYF.

Worth noting for this clonotype: An end of the junction differs from the germline gene, which may be a read error. The chain combines TRBV4-2 with TRBJ1-6; the D is unclear. Germline lookup yields CDR1 LGHNA and CDR2 YNFKEQ. This CDR3 contains 14 residues. CDR3 nucleotide sequence: TGTGCAAGCAGCCAAGAGCGAGCGGGTTCACCCCTCCACTTT. It codes for CASSQERAGSPLHF.

The V gene is TRBV20-1, the J gene TRBJ2-1, with 8 bases aligning to TRBD1. CDR3 size: 15 residues. Germline V gene sequence: CDR1 DFQATT, CDR2 SNEGSKA (reference sequence). V gave up 2 bases and J gave up 10 bases; unmatched junction bases: 13. This CDR3 is CSARQWTGSGVEQFF. Written as DNA, the CDR3 is TGCAGTGCTAGACAATGGACAGGGAGCGGAGTCGAGCAGTTCTTC.

V is TRBV7-9 and J is TRBJ2-7, with unresolved D. This CDR3 has 12 residues. Trimming pared 4 bases from V and 2 bases from J, leaving 6 bases between. Germline assignment: CDR1 SEHNR and CDR2 FQNEAQ (reference sequence). In nucleotides, the CDR3 is TGTGCCAGCAGCTCAGGAGCCTACGAGCAGTACTTC. Its translation: CASSSGAYEQYF.

In its sample, this clonotype was seen a few times. The V gene is TRBV7-9, the J gene TRBJ2-2; D not certain. This CDR3 contains 15 residues. In germline, CDR1 is SEHNR, CDR2 FQNEAQ (reference sequence). Trimming stripped 1 base from V and 5 bases from J, with 11 bases between. The CDR3 protein is CASSLVPRETGELFF. CDR3 DNA sequence: TGTGCCAGCAGCTTAGTGCCCAGAGAGACCGGGGAGCTGTTTTTT.

In this sample, this clonotype turned up a few times. V is TRBV6-2 or TRBV6-3 and J is TRBJ2-7; D uncertain. Germline CDR1 and CDR2: MNHEY and SVGEGT. This CDR3 has 11 amino acids. V lost 7 bases and J 4 bases, leaving 8 bases between the germline ends. The CDR3 protein is CASTSSYEQYF. The DNA for the CDR3 is TGTGCCAGCACTTCCAGTTACGAGCAGTACTTC.

About this clonotype itself: One junction end does not reproduce the germline sequence, and a read error may be involved. The chain combines TRBV27 with TRBJ1-1; no clear D gene. The germline gives CDR1 MNHEY, CDR2 SMNVEV (reference sequence). The CDR3 totals 15 residues. CDR3 DNA: TGTGCCAGAAGTTCCCTAGTGTGGGAGAACACTGAAGCTTTCTTT. Its translation: CARSSLVWENTEAFF.

This clonotype has just a few counts. The rearrangement links TRBV7-8 to TRBJ1-2, with D unclear. The CDR3 covers 14 residues. Trimming cost V 1 base and J 6 bases, with 12 bases left between them. Germline-derived CDR1 and CDR2 are SGHVS and FQNEAQ. Here the CDR3 DNA reads TGTGCCAGCAGCTTAGGTTCGGGTCCGAATGGCTACACCTTC. Translation gives CASSLGSGPNGYTF.

J is TRBJ2-7 and V is TRBV27; TRBD1 agrees at 9 bases. With 6 bases clipped from V and 9 bases from J, the junction kept 12 bases outside the gene matches. The CDR3 runs to 14 residues. Germline V gives CDR1 MNHEY, CDR2 SMNVEV (reference sequence). This CDR3 reads CASSPGTGFQVQYF. DNA for the CDR3: TGTGCCAGCAGCCCCGGGACAGGGTTTCAAGTGCAGTACTTC.

This clonotype is classed as medium-sized. V is TRBV19 and J is TRBJ2-5; 12 nucleotides line up with TRBD1. CDR1 LNHDA and CDR2 SQIVND come from the germline V gene (reference sequence). V lost 6 bases, J lost 5 bases, and 7 bases stayed unmatched. This CDR3 has 15 amino acids. The CDR3 protein is CASSTGTGGLETQYF. CDR3 bases: TGTGCCAGTAGCACCGGGACAGGGGGCCTGGAGACCCAGTACTTC.

This chain links TRBV12-3 or TRBV12-4 with TRBJ1-1; D gene unclear. V was cut by 7 bases and J by 3 bases, with 12 bases left in between. The CDR3 sequence is 13 residues long. The CDR3, as DNA: TGTGCCAGCACTTCCTGGGAGGACACTGAAGCTTTCTTT. Translation gives CASTSWEDTEAFF.

CDR3 nucleotides: TGTGCCAGTAGATTTAATAGCGGGAGCAGTTACAATGAGCAGTTCTTC. Protein product: CASRFNSGSSYNEQFF. J is TRBJ2-1 and V is TRBV19, with TRBD2 matching over 9 bases. Germline V gene data show CDR1 as LNHDA and CDR2 as SQIVND (reference sequence). The junction had 10 bases not matched to a gene; V was cut back by 6 bases and J by 4 bases. The CDR3 contains 16 residues.